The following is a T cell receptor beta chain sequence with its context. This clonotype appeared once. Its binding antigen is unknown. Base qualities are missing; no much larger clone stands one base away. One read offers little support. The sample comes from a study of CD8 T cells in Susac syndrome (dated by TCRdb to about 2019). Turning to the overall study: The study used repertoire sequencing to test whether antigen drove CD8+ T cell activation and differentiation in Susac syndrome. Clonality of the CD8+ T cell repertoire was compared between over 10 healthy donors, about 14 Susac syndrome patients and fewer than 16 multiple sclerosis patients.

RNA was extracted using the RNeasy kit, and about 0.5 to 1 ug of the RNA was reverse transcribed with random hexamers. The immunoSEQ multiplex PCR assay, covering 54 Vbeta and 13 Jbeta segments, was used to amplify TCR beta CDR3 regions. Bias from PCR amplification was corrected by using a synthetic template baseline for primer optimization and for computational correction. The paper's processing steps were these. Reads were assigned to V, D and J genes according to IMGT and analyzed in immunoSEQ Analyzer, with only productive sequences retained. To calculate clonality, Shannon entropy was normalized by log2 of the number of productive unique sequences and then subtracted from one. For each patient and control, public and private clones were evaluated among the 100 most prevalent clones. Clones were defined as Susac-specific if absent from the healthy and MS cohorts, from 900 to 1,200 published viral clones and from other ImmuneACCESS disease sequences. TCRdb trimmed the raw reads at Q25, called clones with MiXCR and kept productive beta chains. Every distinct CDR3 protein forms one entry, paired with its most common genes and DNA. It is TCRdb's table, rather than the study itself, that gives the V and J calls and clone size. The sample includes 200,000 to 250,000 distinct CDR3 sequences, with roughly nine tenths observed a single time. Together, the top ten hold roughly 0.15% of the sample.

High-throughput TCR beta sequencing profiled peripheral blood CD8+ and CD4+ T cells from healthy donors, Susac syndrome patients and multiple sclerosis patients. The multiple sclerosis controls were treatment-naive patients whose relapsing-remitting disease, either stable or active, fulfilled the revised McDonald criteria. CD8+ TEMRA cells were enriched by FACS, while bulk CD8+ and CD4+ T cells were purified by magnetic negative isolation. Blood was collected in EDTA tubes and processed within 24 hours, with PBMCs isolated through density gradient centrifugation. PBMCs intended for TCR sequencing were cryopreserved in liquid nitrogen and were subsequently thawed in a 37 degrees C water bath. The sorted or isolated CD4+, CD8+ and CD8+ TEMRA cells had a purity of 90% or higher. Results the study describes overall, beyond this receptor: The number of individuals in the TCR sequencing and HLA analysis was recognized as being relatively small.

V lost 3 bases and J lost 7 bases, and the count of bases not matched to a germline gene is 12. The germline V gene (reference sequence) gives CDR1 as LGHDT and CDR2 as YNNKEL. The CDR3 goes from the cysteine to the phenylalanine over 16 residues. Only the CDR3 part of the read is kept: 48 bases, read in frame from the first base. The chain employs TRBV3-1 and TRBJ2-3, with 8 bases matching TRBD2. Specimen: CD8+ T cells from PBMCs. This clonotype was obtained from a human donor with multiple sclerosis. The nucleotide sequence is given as TGTGCCAGCAGCCACTCCTTATTCGGGGGGGCTTATACGCAGTATTTT. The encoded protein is CASSHSLFGGAYTQYF.